This T cell receptor (beta chain) appears in the sequencing data of a study of T cell responses to AZD1222 COVID-19 vaccine. Worth noting for this clone: Its antigen is unknown.

The length of the CDR3 is 15 residues. Per the germline V gene, CDR1 is SGHVS and CDR2 is FNYEAQ. V was pared by 0 bases and J by 1 base, with 9 bases between. TCRdb keeps only in-frame clones here, not all; method: immunoSEQ multiplex PCR. The sample has fewer than 130,000 clones, 92% seen once. Findings of the study overall: Sampling that yielded the repertoires occurred only after the peak T cell response.

Here the sequenced sample was peripheral blood, taken on day 0 of AZD1222 vaccination. This sequence joins TRBV7-6 and TRBJ1-1; D is perhaps TRBD1 (5 bases). The source is an adult in good health. Here the CDR3 reads CASSLANTGNTEAFF. The DNA of the CDR3 is TGTGCCAGCAGCTTAGCGAATACAGGGAACACTGAAGCTTTCTTT.